The 18 T cell receptor beta chains below were found in one sample sequenced in a study of T cell responses to AZD1222 COVID-19 vaccine. Only in-frame clones appear in the TCRdb table, and some are missing; sequencing was by immunoSEQ multiplex PCR. The profile shows approximately 200,000 clones, around 94% of them singletons. Sample: peripheral blood, taken 28 days after the second dose of the MenACWY control vaccine. The receptors were sampled from an adult who received the MenACWY meningococcal vaccine as a control.

The chain combines TRBV13 with TRBJ2-3; D is undetermined. Germline CDR1 reads PRHDT; CDR2 reads FYEKMQ (reference sequence). Trimming took off 3 bases at V and 0 bases at J, with 10 bases between the two ends. The CDR3 sequence is 15 residues long. In nucleotides, the CDR3 is TGTGCCAGCAGCTTCGCCAGATCTAGCACAGATACGCAGTATTTT. It codes for CASSFARSSTDTQYF.

V is TRBV27 and J is TRBJ2-5; D gene uncertain. The CDR3 has 14 residues. Between the trimmed V and J ends, which lost 2 bases and 0 bases, there was a span of 7 bases. Germline V gene sequence: CDR1 MNHEY, CDR2 SMNVEV (reference sequence). The CDR3 coding sequence is TGTGCCAGCAGTTTAGTGCATAACCAAGAGACCCAGTACTTC. Translating gives CASSLVHNQETQYF.

The V gene is TRBV24-1, the J gene TRBJ2-3; D unclear. The CDR3 loop spans 14 amino acids. The V end lost 4 bases, the J end lost 6 bases, and 13 bases lay between the germline ends. The germline V gene encodes CDR1 KGHDR and CDR2 SFDVKD. As DNA, the CDR3 is TGTGCCACCAGTGAGGCCGACCGAGCGGATACGCAGTATTTT. Amino acid sequence: CATSEADRADTQYF.

The chain joins TRBV6-5 to TRBJ2-7; perhaps TRBD1 as D (6 bases). CDR1 is MNHEY, CDR2 SVGAGI, per germline. Deletions cut 6 bases from V and 1 base from J, with 13 bases between. The CDR3 has 14 amino acids. The CDR3 coding sequence is TGTGCCAGCAGCCCGGCCAGGGGATCCTACGAGCAGTACTTC. It codes for CASSPARGSYEQYF.

Worth noting for this clone: At the DNA level, this CDR3 is encoded by other sequences in the same sample as well. The rearrangement joins TRBV29-1 to TRBJ2-5; 7 bases line up with TRBD2. CDR3 size: 11 residues. J lost 5 bases, V lost 4 bases, and 1 base had no gene match. Germline V CDR1 and CDR2: SQVTM, ANQGSEA. The CDR3 here is CSVGEGETQYF. CDR3 DNA sequence: TGCAGCGTTGGGGAGGGGGAGACCCAGTACTTC.

The chain uses TRBV7-9 and TRBJ1-2, with a possible D match to TRBD1 (6 bases). Germline V lookup: CDR1 SEHNR, CDR2 FQNEAQ (reference sequence). Trimming cost V 5 bases and J 5 bases, with 9 bases left between them. This CDR3 spans 12 amino acids. The CDR3 coding sequence is TGTGCCAGCAGCCACGGACAGTATGGCTACACCTTC. This translates into CASSHGQYGYTF.

The V call is TRBV19, the J call TRBJ1-1; no firm D call. In germline, CDR1 is LNHDA, CDR2 SQIVND (reference sequence). The CDR3 runs to 14 residues. The V end was cut by 5 bases, the J end by 0 bases, with 10 bases between. CDR3 coding DNA: TGTGCCAGTAGTTTCCAGATCATGAACACTGAAGCTTTCTTT. Encoded protein: CASSFQIMNTEAFF. The whole variable domain, filled in from reference TRBV19 and TRBJ1-1, reads DGGITQSPKYLFRKEGQNVTLSCEQNLNHDAMYWYRQDPGQGLRLIYYSQIVNDFQKGDIAEGYSVSREKKESFPLTVTSAQKNPTAFYLCASSFQIMNTEAFFGQGTRLTVV.

V and J are TRBV18 and TRBJ1-2, with D tentatively TRBD1 (6 bases). Trimming shortened V by 6 bases and J by 8 bases, and 16 bases separated the two germline ends. The germline gives CDR1 KGHSH, CDR2 LQKENI. This CDR3 comprises 13 residues. The CDR3 DNA is TGTGCCAGCTCCGGGGGGGGCCTGGAAGGCTACACCTTC. Translation gives CASSGGGLEGYTF.

The chain recombines TRBV28 with TRBJ2-2, with 12 bases identical to TRBD2. This CDR3 spans 16 amino acids. CDR1 is MDHEN and CDR2 is SYDVKM in the germline V gene. J was trimmed by 3 bases and V by 8 bases; bases with no gene match: 7. Written as DNA, the CDR3 is TGTGCCAGCGGTCTAGCGGGAGGGCCCGACACCGGGGAGCTGTTTTTT. It codes for CASGLAGGPDTGELFF.

This clone was found a few times. The CDR3 DNA is TGTGCCAGCAGACCCCCTCGAGGAAATCAGCCCCAGCATTTT. Translating gives CASRPPRGNQPQHF. V and J are TRBV6-4 and TRBJ1-5, with D hard to call. Trimming removed 6 bases at V and 4 bases at J, with 13 bases between. CDR1 MRHNA and CDR2 SNTAGT come from the germline V gene. The CDR3 is 14 amino acids.

The chain joins TRBV2 to TRBJ2-1; D uncertain. This CDR3 has 12 residues. The V gene's germline CDR1 is SNHLY and CDR2 FYNNEI. V was clipped by 1 base and J by 5 bases, with 3 bases between them. The CDR3 coding sequence is TGTGCCAGCAGTGAAGGGAACAATGAGCAGTTCTTC. It specifies CASSEGNNEQFF.

Turning to this clone: One end of the junction varies from germline; a read error may be responsible. The chain uses TRBV2 and TRBJ1-5, with no clear D. This CDR3 is built from 13 residues. In germline, CDR1 is SNHLY, CDR2 FYNNEI. Here the CDR3 reads CASSEGQAQPQHF. The CDR3 DNA follows: TGTGCCAGCAGCGAAGGTCAGGCTCAGCCCCAGCATTTT.

The table lists this clone with a count of one. V gene TRBV15 combines with J gene TRBJ2-7; D possibly matches TRBD1 or TRBD2 (5 bases each). Germline V gene data show CDR1 as LNHNV and CDR2 as YYDKDF (reference sequence). The CDR3 spans 14 residues. The germline V and J ends were trimmed by 1 base and 7 bases, with 14 bases remaining between them. The CDR3 DNA is TGTGCCACCAGCAGAGTTCTGGGGCCGGGAGAGCAGTACTTC. Translated, it gives CATSRVLGPGEQYF.

About this clone itself: The same CDR3 arises from other DNA sequences in this sample as well. The genes are TRBV30 and TRBJ1-1; no firm D call. The germline V gene encodes CDR1 GTSNPN and CDR2 SVGIG (reference sequence). The CDR3 sequence is 12 residues long. The V gene lost 2 bases and the J gene lost 0 bases, with 4 bases spanning the gap. This chain's CDR3 is CAWSTLNTEAFF. The CDR3 coding sequence is TGTGCCTGGAGTACTCTGAACACTGAAGCTTTCTTT.

The rearrangement links TRBV4-3 to TRBJ1-4; TRBD1 is a possible D gene (6 bases). CDR3 length: 15 residues. Germline V lookup: CDR1 LGHNA, CDR2 YSLEER. Trimming took 4 bases from V and 8 from J, leaving 17 bases between them. The CDR3 DNA reads as TGCGCCAGCAGCCCCCAAGGGGGGTCAGGAGAAAAACTGTTTTTT. It is translated as CASSPQGGSGEKLFF.

The chain links TRBV7-9 to TRBJ2-3; no clear D. V lost 2 bases and J lost 6, with 3 bases in between. Germline V CDR1 and CDR2: SEHNR, FQNEAQ (reference sequence). CDR3 length equals 11 residues. CDR3: CASSLLDTQYF. Here the CDR3 DNA reads TGTGCCAGCAGCTTACTCGATACGCAGTATTTT.

The chain recombines TRBV24-1 with TRBJ2-2, with a possible D match to TRBD1 (6 bases). Germline assignment: CDR1 KGHDR and CDR2 SFDVKD. The V end was cut by 4 bases, the J end by 5 bases, with 16 bases between. The CDR3 is 16 residues long. CDR3 amino acids: CATSDQGTRTTGELFF. The DNA of the CDR3 is TGTGCCACCAGTGACCAGGGGACCCGAACTACCGGGGAGCTGTTTTTT.

V gene TRBV19 combines with J gene TRBJ1-6, with 7 bases aligning to TRBD1. This CDR3 spans 15 amino acids. V lost 0 bases, J lost 10 bases, and 6 bases stayed unmatched. Germline-derived CDR1 and CDR2 are LNHDA and SQIVND (reference sequence). The chain's CDR3 is CASSIEGTDGSPLHF. The CDR3 DNA reads as TGTGCCAGTAGTATAGAAGGGACAGATGGCTCACCCCTCCACTTT.